Sequencing of this T cell receptor beta chain was carried out in a study of T cell responses to AZD1222 COVID-19 vaccine. The overall study: Second doses were pooled across both intervals (about 4 or about 12 weeks).

Worth noting for this clone: Antigen unknown.

The CDR3 has 14 amino acids. Trimming shortened V by 4 bases and J by 5 bases, and 15 bases separated the two germline ends. CDR1 is SGHRS and CDR2 is YFSETQ in the germline V gene. Here immunoSEQ multiplex PCR was the method, and the copy in TCRdb shows in-frame clones only, minus some. The sample holds around 100,000 clones, 85% to 95% seen once. Study-wide findings and caveats: Every sample of the repertoires postdated the peak T cell response. Donors were largely white British and mainly female; clonal diversity was possibly underestimated.

The sequencing here drew on peripheral blood, taken on day 0 of AZD1222 vaccination. The receptor's source is an adult in good health. The rearrangement joins TRBV5-1 to TRBJ1-1, with a possible D match to TRBD1 (6 bases). The CDR3 sequence is CASSGGGLGTEAFF. CDR3 sequence (DNA): TGCGCCAGCAGCGGAGGGGGATTGGGGACTGAAGCTTTCTTT.